The clone carrying this T cell receptor beta chain appeared many times. Its target is not known. Breast cancer patients provided tissue from their axillary draining lymph nodes. These data belong to a study of breast tumors, draining lymph nodes, adjacent tissues. Study observations and caveats: Most tumor T cells seemingly derive from lymph node, then expand in tumor.

TCRdb re-derived calls from the multiplex PCR reads in MiXCR, one entry per CDR3 protein. The table shows under 150,000 distinct CDR3 sequences, with around 21% occurring only once. Material: axillary lymph node tissue. This TCR was recovered from a female donor with breast cancer. Some clones in this sample may be carry-over from other donors' samples.

In nucleotides, the CDR3 is TGCAGCGCCCGGACAGGCGATGGGGGGACCGGGGAGCTGTTTTTT. This encodes CSARTGDGGTGELFF. V and J are TRBV29-1 and TRBJ2-2; maybe TRBD1 (7 bases). The CDR3 spans 15 residues. The V and J ends lost 7 bases and 5 bases respectively, with 20 bases between them. Germline loops: CDR1 SQVTM, CDR2 ANQGSEA.